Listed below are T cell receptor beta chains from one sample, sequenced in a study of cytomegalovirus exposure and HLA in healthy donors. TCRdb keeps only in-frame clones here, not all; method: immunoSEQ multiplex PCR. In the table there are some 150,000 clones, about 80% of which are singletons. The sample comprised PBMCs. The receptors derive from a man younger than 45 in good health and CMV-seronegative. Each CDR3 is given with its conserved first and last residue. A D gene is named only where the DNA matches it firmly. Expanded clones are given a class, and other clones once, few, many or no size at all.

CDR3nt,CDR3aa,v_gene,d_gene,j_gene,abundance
TGTTCCAGCGGCGGGGGTCCCCCAGAGCAGTACTTC,CSSGGGPPEQYF,TRBV7-9,TRBD2,TRBJ2-7,NA
TGTGCCAGCTCACTGGGACAGGGGGGTAGCAATCAGCCCCAGCATTTT,CASSLGQGGSNQPQHF,TRBV18,TRBD1,TRBJ1-5,NA
TGTGCCAGCTCACCATTAGGGGCCCCCTACACCGGGGAGCTGTTTTTT,CASSPLGAPYTGELFF,TRBV18,NA,TRBJ2-2,NA
TGTGCCAGCAGCTTAGAACTAGCGGTCAATGAGCAGTTCTTC,CASSLELAVNEQFF,TRBV7-9,TRBD2,TRBJ2-1,NA
TGTGCCAGCAGTTTATCCCCTGACAGCCGCTATGGCTACACCTTC,CASSLSPDSRYGYTF,TRBV27,NA,TRBJ1-2,NA
TGTGCCAGTAGTCTGGGACAGGACTACGAGCAGTACTTC,CASSLGQDYEQYF,TRBV19,TRBD1,TRBJ2-7,NA
TGTGCCAGCAGTCAACGTCCGGGACAGACCTCTGGAAACACCATATATTTT,CASSQRPGQTSGNTIYF,TRBV27,TRBD1,TRBJ1-3,NA
TGTGCCAGCAGCCAGGGTGGGAATAATTCACCCCTCCACTTT,CASSQGGNNSPLHF,TRBV5-6,NA,TRBJ1-6,NA
TGTGCCAGTAGAGGGGGGGGGAATCAGCCCCAGCATTTT,CASRGGGNQPQHF,TRBV19,NA,TRBJ1-5,NA
TGTGCCAGCAGTTCCCTAATCGGGACAGGGACTAACTATGGCTACACCTTC,CASSSLIGTGTNYGYTF,TRBV27,TRBD1,TRBJ1-2,NA
TGTGCCAGTAGTATGGACAGTAACTATGGCTACACCTTC,CASSMDSNYGYTF,TRBV19,NA,TRBJ1-2,once
TGTGCCAGCAGTTACCTGGGACAAAATCAGCCCCAGCATTTT,CASSYLGQNQPQHF,TRBV6-5,NA,TRBJ1-5,NA
TGTGCCAGCAGCTTAGTGGGCGGGGGAAAGGTCCACGAGCAGTACTTC,CASSLVGGGKVHEQYF,TRBV7-2,TRBD2,TRBJ2-7,NA
TGTTCCAGCAGACCACAGGGTGACGAGCAGTACTTC,CSSRPQGDEQYF,TRBV7-9,NA,TRBJ2-7,NA
TGTGCCACCTTAGCCGGGACAGGCCTTTACGAGCAGTACTTC,CATLAGTGLYEQYF,TRBV28,TRBD1,TRBJ2-7,NA
TGCGCCAGCAGTGGCCCCGGGACAGGGGGCCAGGAGACCCAGTACTTC,CASSGPGTGGQETQYF,TRBV10-1,TRBD1,TRBJ2-5,NA
TGCGCCAGCCGGACAGGAGACCAAGAGCAGTTCTTC,CASRTGDQEQFF,TRBV5-1,TRBD1,TRBJ2-1,NA
TGTGCCAGCAGCCTTGGGTTGGAGTACGGGGAGCTGTTTTTT,CASSLGLEYGELFF,TRBV9,NA,TRBJ2-2,NA
TGTGCCAGCAGCGTAATACAGGGTGGAAATCAGCCCCAGCATTTT,CASSVIQGGNQPQHF,TRBV11-2,NA,TRBJ1-5,NA
TGTGCCAGCAGTGAAAGTACAGGGTTTTATTCACCCCTCCACTTT,CASSESTGFYSPLHF,TRBV6-1,NA,TRBJ1-6,few
TGCGCCAGCAGCCAAGATCTGGGCAGCCGGGGAGAAAAACTGTTTTTT,CASSQDLGSRGEKLFF,TRBV4-1,NA,TRBJ1-4,NA
TGTGCCAGCAGCCCAACGGGACTAGTTATGGGAAAGTTCTTC,CASSPTGLVMGKFF,TRBV13,TRBD2,TRBJ2-1,NA
TGTGCCAGCACCACAGGGGGGGAGCAGTTCTTC,CASTTGGEQFF,TRBV2,TRBD1,TRBJ2-1,NA
TGCGCCAGCAGCCAAGAAAGTCAGACACCGGCCTACGAGCAGTACTTC,CASSQESQTPAYEQYF,TRBV4-3,NA,TRBJ2-7,NA
TGTGCCAGCAGCTTCTTACAGGGCGGGAGCACTGAAGCTTTCTTT,CASSFLQGGSTEAFF,TRBV11-1,NA,TRBJ1-1,NA
TGTGCCAGCAGTGCTGGGATAGCGGGATATAGCACAGATACGCAGTATTTT,CASSAGIAGYSTDTQYF,TRBV6-4,TRBD2,TRBJ2-3,NA
TGCGCCAGCAGCTTGTTTCGGGCAGATACGCAGTATTTT,CASSLFRADTQYF,TRBV5-1,NA,TRBJ2-3,NA
TGTGCCAGCACCTTCGACAGTCCTAATCAGCCCCAGCATTTT,CASTFDSPNQPQHF,TRBV2,NA,TRBJ1-5,NA
TGTGCCAGCAGTTTATGGCAGGGGATCGCTGAAGCTTTCTTT,CASSLWQGIAEAFF,TRBV27,NA,TRBJ1-1,NA
TGTGCCAGCAACCCGGACTGGCGTGTGGGTACGTGTAGCAATCAGCCCCAGCATTTT,CASNPDWRVGTCSNQPQHF,TRBV6-4,NA,TRBJ1-5,NA
TGTGCCAGCAGCCAGGCCGACAGGGGGTTGGGTGAGCAGTTCTTC,CASSQADRGLGEQFF,TRBV11-2,TRBD1,TRBJ2-1,NA
TGTGCCAGCAGCTTGATACTAGCGGGGGATTCCTACGAGCAGTACTTC,CASSLILAGDSYEQYF,TRBV5-6,TRBD2,TRBJ2-7,NA
TGTGCCAGCAGTTTGTCGGCGGTAGGTGAAAAACTGTTTTTT,CASSLSAVGEKLFF,TRBV27,NA,TRBJ1-4,NA
TGTGCCAGCAGTCCCCACCGACAGGGCGGAGAGACCCAGTACTTC,CASSPHRQGGETQYF,TRBV6-1,TRBD1,TRBJ2-5,NA
TGTGCCAGCAGCAGAGATCTAGCGGGACAACAAGAGACCCAGTACTTC,CASSRDLAGQQETQYF,TRBV2,TRBD2,TRBJ2-5,NA
TGTGCCCACGCGGGGACGGACGGTTACTACGAGCAGTACTTC,CAHAGTDGYYEQYF,TRBV28,NA,TRBJ2-7,NA
TGTGCCAGCAGCTCCGGACAGGGAGGGAGCTCCTACAATGAGCAGTTCTTC,CASSSGQGGSSYNEQFF,TRBV7-6,NA,TRBJ2-1,NA
TGTGCCAGCTCTGGACAGCCCTCCCGAGGTACCCAGTACTTC,CASSGQPSRGTQYF,TRBV6-5,NA,TRBJ2-5,once
TGTGCCACCAGCAGGATGATCGGGACTAGCGGGTCACCTAGCACAGATACGCAGTATTTT,CATSRMIGTSGSPSTDTQYF,TRBV15,TRBD2,TRBJ2-3,NA
TGTGCCAGCAGCGTAGGGGGACTAGCGGGAGGGCGAGACAATGAGCAGTTCTTC,CASSVGGLAGGRDNEQFF,TRBV9,TRBD2,TRBJ2-1,once